This note documents a single T cell receptor (beta chain) sequence. Antigen unknown. Produced via immunoSEQ multiplex PCR; TCRdb's table is partial and in-frame only. The table records 150,000 or so clones, roughly 91% of them present only once. The data originate from a study of T cell responses to AZD1222 COVID-19 vaccine. CDR1 and CDR2 from the germline V gene are KGHDR and SFDVKD. The CDR3 runs 16 residues. V was cut by 0 bases and J by 4 bases, with 13 bases left in between. Broader study findings: Without day 14 samples, only post-peak T cell repertoires were studied. Females made up more of the donors, who were largely white British, and clonal diversity may have come out too low. Spike regions recognized by vaccine-associated CD4 TCRs spanned the protein, led by 160-218 and 743-854.

The rearrangement uses TRBV24-1 and TRBJ2-3, with D possibly matching TRBD1 (7 bases). The sequences come from peripheral blood, collected on day 0 of AZD1222 vaccination. This receptor was taken from an adult in good health. DNA of the CDR3: TGTGCCACCAGTGATTTGCAGGGGGGACGGGCAGATACGCAGTATTTT. This codes for CATSDLQGGRADTQYF.